This T cell receptor beta chain was obtained from a study of T cells in narcolepsy. General study points: In some patient and control memory CD4+ samples, autoreactive clones were absent. Autoreactive HCRT-specific and TRIB2-specific clonotypes were marked in same-patient CSF-versus-blood CD4+ comparisons.

Generated by immunoSEQ multiplex PCR, the TCRdb table keeps only in-frame clones and is missing some. The sample consists of roughly 35,000 clones, around 80% of them appearing once. Worth noting for this clone: Its target is not known.

The CDR3 has 12 amino acids. J was trimmed by 7 bases and V by 9 bases; bases with no gene match: 7. Looked up from germline, CDR1 is MNHEY and CDR2 is SVGAGI. This receptor was identified in a human donor in good health. V and J are TRBV6-5 and TRBJ1-2, with 8 bases matching TRBD1. Specimen: memory (CD45RA-) CD4+ T cells from blood. The CDR3 nucleotides are TGTGCCAGTCGACAGGGGTTTGTTGGCTACACCTTC. Protein sequence: CASRQGFVGYTF.